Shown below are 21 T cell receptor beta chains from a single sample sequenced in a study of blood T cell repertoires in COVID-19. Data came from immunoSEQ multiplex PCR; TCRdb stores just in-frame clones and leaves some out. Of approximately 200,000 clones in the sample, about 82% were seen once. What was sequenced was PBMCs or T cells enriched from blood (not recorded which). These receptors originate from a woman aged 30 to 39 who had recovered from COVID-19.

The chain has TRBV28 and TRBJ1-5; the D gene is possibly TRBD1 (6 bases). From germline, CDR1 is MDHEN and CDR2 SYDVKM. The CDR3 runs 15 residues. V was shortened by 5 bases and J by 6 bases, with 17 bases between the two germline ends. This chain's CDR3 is CASSPSGTRSQPQHF. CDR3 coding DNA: TGTGCCAGCAGTCCCTCGGGGACAAGGAGTCAGCCCCAGCATTTT. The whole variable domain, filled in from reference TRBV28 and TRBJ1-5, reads DVKVTQSSRYLVKRTGEKVFLECVQDMDHENMFWYRQDPGLGLRLIYFSYDVKMKEKGDIPEGYSVSREKKERFSLILESASTNQTSMYLCASSPSGTRSQPQHFGDGTRLSIL.

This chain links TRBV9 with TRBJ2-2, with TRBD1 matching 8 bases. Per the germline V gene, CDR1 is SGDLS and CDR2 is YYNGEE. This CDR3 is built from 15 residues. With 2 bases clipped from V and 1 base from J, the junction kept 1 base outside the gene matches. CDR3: CASSVGTGNTGELFF. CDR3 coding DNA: TGTGCCAGCAGCGTCGGGACAGGGAACACCGGGGAGCTGTTTTTT.

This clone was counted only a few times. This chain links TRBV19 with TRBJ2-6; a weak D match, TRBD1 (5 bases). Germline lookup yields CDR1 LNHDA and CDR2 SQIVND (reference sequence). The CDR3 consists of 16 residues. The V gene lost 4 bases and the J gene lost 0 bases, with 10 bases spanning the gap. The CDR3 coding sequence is TGTGCCAGTAGTACTTCCCAGGGCTCTGGGGCCAACGTCCTGACTTTC. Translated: CASSTSQGSGANVLTF.

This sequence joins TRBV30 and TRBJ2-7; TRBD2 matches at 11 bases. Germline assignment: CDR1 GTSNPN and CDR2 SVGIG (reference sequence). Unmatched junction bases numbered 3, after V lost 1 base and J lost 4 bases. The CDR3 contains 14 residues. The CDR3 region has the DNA TGTGCCTGGAGTGGAGCTAGCGGGAGGTACGAGCAGTACTTC. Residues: CAWSGASGRYEQYF. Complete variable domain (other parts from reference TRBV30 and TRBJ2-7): SQTIHQWPATLVQPVGSPLSLECTVEGTSNPNLYWYRQAAGRGLQLLFYSVGIGQISSEVPQNLSASRPQDRQFILSSKKLLLSDSGFYLCAWSGASGRYEQYFGPGTRLTVT.

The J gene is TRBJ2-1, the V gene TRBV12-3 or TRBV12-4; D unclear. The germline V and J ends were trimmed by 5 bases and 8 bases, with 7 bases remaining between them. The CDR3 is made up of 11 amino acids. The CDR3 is CASSLGDEQFF. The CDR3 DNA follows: TGTGCCAGCAGTCTCGGTGATGAGCAGTTCTTC.

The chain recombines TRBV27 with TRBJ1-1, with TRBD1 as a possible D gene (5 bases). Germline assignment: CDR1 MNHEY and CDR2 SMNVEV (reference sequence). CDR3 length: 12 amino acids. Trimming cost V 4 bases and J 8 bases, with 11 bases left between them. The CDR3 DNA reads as TGTGCCAGCAGTTACACTGGGGGGGAAGCTTTCTTT. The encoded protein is CASSYTGGEAFF.

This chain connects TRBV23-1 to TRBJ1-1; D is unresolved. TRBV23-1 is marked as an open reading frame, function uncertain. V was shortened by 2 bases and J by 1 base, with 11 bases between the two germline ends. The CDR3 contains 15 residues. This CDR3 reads CASSQERAENTEAFF. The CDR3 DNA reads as TGCGCCAGCAGTCAAGAGCGGGCAGAGAACACTGAAGCTTTCTTT.

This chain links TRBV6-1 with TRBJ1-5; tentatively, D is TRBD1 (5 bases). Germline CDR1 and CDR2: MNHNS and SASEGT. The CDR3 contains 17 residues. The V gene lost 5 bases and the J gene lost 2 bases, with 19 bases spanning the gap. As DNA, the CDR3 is TGTGCCAGCAGTAAAGAAAGTATGGGGCTAGGCAATCAGCCCCAGCATTTT. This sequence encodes CASSKESMGLGNQPQHF.

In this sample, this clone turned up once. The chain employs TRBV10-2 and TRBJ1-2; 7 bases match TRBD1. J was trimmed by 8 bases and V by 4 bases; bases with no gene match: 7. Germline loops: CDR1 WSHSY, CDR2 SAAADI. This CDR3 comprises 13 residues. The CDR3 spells CASSGNRGYGYTF. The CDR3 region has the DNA TGCGCCAGCAGTGGTAACAGGGGCTACGGCTACACCTTC.

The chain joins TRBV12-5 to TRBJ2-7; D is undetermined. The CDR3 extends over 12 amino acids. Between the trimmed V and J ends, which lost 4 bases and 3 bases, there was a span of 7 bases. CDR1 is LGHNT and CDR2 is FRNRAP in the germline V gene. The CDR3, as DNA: TGTGCTAGTGGTTCTAGTATCTACGAGCAGTACTTC. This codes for CASGSSIYEQYF.

CDR3 residues: CASSPGVAGDGEQFF. In DNA, the CDR3 is TGTGCCAGCTCCCCCGGGGTAGCGGGAGACGGTGAGCAGTTCTTC. The chain has TRBV18 and TRBJ2-1; 9 positions match TRBD2. CDR1 and CDR2 (germline): KGHSH, LQKENI. With V trimmed by 6 bases and J by 9 bases, 12 bases remained unmatched. CDR3 length: 15 amino acids.

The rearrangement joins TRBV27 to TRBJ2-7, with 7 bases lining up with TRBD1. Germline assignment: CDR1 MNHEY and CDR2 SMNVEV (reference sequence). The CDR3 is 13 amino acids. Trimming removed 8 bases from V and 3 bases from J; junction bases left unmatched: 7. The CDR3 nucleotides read TGTGCCAGCGGATGGGGACAGTACTACGAGCAGTACTTC. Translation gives CASGWGQYYEQYF.

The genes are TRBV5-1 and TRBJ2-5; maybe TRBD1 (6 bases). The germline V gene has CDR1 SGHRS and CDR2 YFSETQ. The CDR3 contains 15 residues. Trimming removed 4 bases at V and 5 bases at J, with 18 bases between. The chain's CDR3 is CASSPELTGSETQYF. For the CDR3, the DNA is TGCGCCAGCAGCCCGGAACTCACAGGGTCCGAGACCCAGTACTTC. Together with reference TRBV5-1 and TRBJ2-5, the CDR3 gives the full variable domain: KAGVTQTPRYLIKTRGQQVTLSCSPISGHRSVSWYQQTPGQGLQFLFEYFSETQRNKGNFPGRFSGRQFSNSRSEMNVSTLELGDSALYLCASSPELTGSETQYFGPGTRLLVL.

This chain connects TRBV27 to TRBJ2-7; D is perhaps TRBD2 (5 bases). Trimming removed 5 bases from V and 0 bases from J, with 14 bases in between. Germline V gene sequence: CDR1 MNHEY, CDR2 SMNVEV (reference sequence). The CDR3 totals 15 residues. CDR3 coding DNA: TGTGCCAGCAGTCTCTCAGCGGCAGGCTCCTACGAGCAGTACTTC. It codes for CASSLSAAGSYEQYF.

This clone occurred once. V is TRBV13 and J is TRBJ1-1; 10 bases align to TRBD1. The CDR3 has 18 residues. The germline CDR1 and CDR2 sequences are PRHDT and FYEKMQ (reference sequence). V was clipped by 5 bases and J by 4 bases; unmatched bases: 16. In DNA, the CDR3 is TGTGCCAGCAGCATTGTTTCCGGGACAGGGGCTTTTAGCACTGAAGCTTTCTTT. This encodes CASSIVSGTGAFSTEAFF.

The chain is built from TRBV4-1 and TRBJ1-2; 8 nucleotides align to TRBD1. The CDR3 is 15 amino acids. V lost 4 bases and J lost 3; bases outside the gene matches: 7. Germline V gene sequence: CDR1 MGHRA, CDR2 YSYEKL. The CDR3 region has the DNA TGCGCCAGCAGCCCGGAGACAGGGGTCGACTATGGCTACACCTTC. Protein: CASSPETGVDYGYTF.

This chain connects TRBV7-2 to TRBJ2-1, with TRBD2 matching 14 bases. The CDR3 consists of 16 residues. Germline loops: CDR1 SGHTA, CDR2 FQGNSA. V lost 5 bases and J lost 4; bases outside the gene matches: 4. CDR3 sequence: CASSRTSGGFYNEQFF. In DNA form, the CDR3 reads TGTGCCAGCAGCCGGACTAGCGGGGGGTTTTACAATGAGCAGTTCTTC.

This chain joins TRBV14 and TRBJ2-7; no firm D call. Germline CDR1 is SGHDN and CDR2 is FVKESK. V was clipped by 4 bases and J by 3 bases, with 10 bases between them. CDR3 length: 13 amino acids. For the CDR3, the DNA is TGTGCCAGCAGCCTACAGCCTAACTACGAGCAGTACTTC. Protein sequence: CASSLQPNYEQYF.

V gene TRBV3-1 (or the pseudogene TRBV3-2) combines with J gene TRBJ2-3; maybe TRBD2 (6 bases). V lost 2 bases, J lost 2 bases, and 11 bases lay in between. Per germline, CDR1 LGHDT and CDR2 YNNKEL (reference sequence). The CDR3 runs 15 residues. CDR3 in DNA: TGTGCCAGCAGCCAAACCGGGGGTAACACAGATACGCAGTATTTT. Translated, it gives CASSQTGGNTDTQYF.

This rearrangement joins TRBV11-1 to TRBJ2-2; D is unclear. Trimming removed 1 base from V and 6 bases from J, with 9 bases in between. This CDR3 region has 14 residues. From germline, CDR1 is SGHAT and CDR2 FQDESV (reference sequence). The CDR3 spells CASSLGPRAGELFF. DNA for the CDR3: TGTGCCAGCAGCTTAGGCCCCCGAGCCGGGGAGCTGTTTTTT.

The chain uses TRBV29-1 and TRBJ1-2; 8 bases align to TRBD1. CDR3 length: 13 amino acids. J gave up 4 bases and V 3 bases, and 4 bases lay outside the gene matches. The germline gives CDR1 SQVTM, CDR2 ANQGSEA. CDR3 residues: CSVDRGHSYGYTF. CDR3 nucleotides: TGCAGCGTTGACAGGGGGCACAGCTATGGCTACACCTTC. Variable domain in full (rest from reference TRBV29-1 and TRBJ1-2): SAVISQKPSRDICQRGTSLTIQCQVDSQVTMMFWYRQQPGQSLTLIATANQGSEATYESGFVIDKFPISRPNLTFSTLTVSNMSPEDSSIYLCSVDRGHSYGYTFGSGTRLTVV.